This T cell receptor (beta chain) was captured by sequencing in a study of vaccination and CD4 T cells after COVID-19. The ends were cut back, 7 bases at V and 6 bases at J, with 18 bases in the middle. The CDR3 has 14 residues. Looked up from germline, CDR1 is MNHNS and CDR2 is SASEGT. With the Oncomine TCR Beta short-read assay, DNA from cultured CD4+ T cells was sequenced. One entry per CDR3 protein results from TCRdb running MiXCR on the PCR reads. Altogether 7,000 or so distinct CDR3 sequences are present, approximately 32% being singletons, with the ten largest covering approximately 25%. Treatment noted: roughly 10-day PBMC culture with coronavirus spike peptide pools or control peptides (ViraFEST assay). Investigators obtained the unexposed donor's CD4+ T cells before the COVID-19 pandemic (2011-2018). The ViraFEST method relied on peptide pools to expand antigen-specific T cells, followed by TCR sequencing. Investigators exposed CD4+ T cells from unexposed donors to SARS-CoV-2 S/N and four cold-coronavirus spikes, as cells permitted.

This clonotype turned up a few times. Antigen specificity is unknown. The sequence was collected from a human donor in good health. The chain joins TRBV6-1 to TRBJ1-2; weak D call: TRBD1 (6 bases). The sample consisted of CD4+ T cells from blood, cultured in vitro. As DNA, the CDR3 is TGTGCCAGCACCAAACAGGGTCTCGAGAATGGCTACACCTTC. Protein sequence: CASTKQGLENGYTF.